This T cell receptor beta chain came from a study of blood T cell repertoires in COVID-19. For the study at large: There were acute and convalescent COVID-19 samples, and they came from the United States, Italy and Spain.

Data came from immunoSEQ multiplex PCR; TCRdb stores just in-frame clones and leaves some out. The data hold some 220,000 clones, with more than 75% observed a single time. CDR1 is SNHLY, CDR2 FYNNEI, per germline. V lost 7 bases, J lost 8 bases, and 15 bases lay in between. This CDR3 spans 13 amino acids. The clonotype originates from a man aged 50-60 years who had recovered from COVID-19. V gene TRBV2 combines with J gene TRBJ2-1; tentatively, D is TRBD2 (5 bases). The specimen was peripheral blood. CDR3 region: CASNREKGHEQFF. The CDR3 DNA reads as TGTGCCAGCAACCGGGAAAAAGGCCATGAGCAGTTCTTC.